The sequence of this TCR beta chain was determined in a study of cytomegalovirus exposure and HLA in healthy donors. Study results and caveats: The study designated about 180 TCR beta chains cytomegalovirus-associated.

PCR involved 60 Vbeta and 13 Jbeta primers. Repertoires were generated with immunoSEQ multiplex PCR, while TCRdb's copy carries only in-frame clones and drops some. The sample comprises almost 200,000 clones, about four fifths of which are singletons, and about 0.36% rests with the top ten. The CDR3 has 15 amino acids. CDR1 and CDR2 from the germline V gene are SGDLS and YYNGEE. After removal of 1 base from V and 6 bases from J, the junction contained 10 bases not matched to a gene. About this clone itself: Antigen: not known.

The sequence came from a male donor in good health and CMV-seropositive. The V call is TRBV9, the J call TRBJ2-7, with TRBD2 matching 7 bases. Sequencing input: PBMCs. CDR3 bases: TGTGCCAGCAGCGTATCGATTAGCGGGTCCGCCGAGCAGTACTTC. Protein: CASSVSISGSAEQYF.